One sample yielded the 23 T cell receptor beta chains listed below, sequenced in a study of shared clonotypes between healthy human individuals. CD45RO-negative, CCR7-positively selected cells formed the naive CD8 fraction, excluding terminally differentiated effector memory CD45RA+ cells. The method was immunoSEQ multiplex PCR; TCRdb's version includes in-frame clones alone and lacks a portion of them. Of around 2.1 million clones in the sample, around 93% are singletons; the top ten hold around 1.7%. The sample taken for sequencing was naive CD8+ T cells from PBMCs. The origin of the receptors is a man aged 18 to 30 in good health. Some clones in this sample may be carry-over from other donors' samples.

The chain combines TRBV19 with TRBJ2-7, with 10 nucleotides matching TRBD1. The length of the CDR3 is 17 residues. The J segment lost 0 bases and the V segment lost 0 bases, leaving 5 bases of the junction unmatched. In germline, CDR1 is LNHDA, CDR2 SQIVND (reference sequence). The CDR3 here is CASSIDRDRGSSYEQYF. CDR3 in DNA: TGTGCCAGTAGTATAGACCGGGACAGGGGATCCTCCTACGAGCAGTACTTC.

V usage is TRBV18 and J usage is TRBJ1-1; D is possibly TRBD1 (6 bases). Trimming took 2 bases from V and 1 from J, leaving 17 bases between them. This CDR3 has 17 residues. CDR1 is KGHSH and CDR2 is LQKENI in the germline V gene. CDR3 coding DNA: TGTGCCAGCTCACCAACAAGCCGGGACATTGCGAACACTGAAGCTTTCTTT. Amino acid sequence: CASSPTSRDIANTEAFF.

In the case of this clone: The sample holds other DNA sequences that translate to the same CDR3. The chain links TRBV9 to TRBJ1-1, with D hard to call. Between the trimmed V and J ends, which lost 4 bases and 0 bases, there was a span of 13 bases. The CDR3 runs 15 residues. Germline V gene lookup returns CDR1 SGDLS and CDR2 YYNGEE. In nucleotides, the CDR3 is TGTGCCAGCAGCCCCTCTGGGAAACTGAACACTGAAGCTTTCTTT. It specifies CASSPSGKLNTEAFF.

The chain has TRBV4-1 and TRBJ2-7; TRBD2 is a possible D gene (5 bases). CDR3 length: 16 residues. Looked up from germline, CDR1 is MGHRA and CDR2 is YSYEKL. V lost 10 bases to trimming and J lost 2 bases, with 24 bases between them. CDR3 amino acids: CATSPGNAVAPYEQYF. CDR3 coding DNA: TGCGCCACTTCCCCGGGGAACGCAGTGGCCCCCTACGAGCAGTACTTC.

The table lists this clone with a count of one. This chain uses TRBV27 with TRBJ2-7; the D is unclear. Germline values: CDR1 MNHEY, CDR2 SMNVEV (reference sequence). V lost 1 base and J 6 bases, leaving 10 bases between the germline ends. The CDR3 runs 13 residues. The CDR3: CASSLWKGLEQYF. The CDR3 DNA follows: TGTGCCAGCAGTTTATGGAAAGGTCTCGAGCAGTACTTC.

This chain connects TRBV28 to TRBJ2-1; D gene ambiguous. There are 11 residues in the CDR3. V was trimmed by 3 bases and J by 9 bases, leaving 6 bases between them. Per germline, CDR1 MDHEN and CDR2 SYDVKM. The CDR3 coding sequence is TGTGCCAGCAGTTTCATGAGTGAGCAGTTCTTC. Translation: CASSFMSEQFF.

The chain combines TRBV7-9 with TRBJ2-7; maybe TRBD1 (6 bases). The CDR3 extends over 13 amino acids. CDR1 and CDR2 from the germline V gene are SEHNR and FQNEAQ (reference sequence). Trimming left V 5 bases short and J 3 bases short, with 11 bases between. The DNA for the CDR3 is TGTGCCAGCAGCCCGCCGACAGGCTACGAGCAGTACTTC. It yields the protein CASSPPTGYEQYF.

The chain links TRBV5-1 to TRBJ2-7; 7 nucleotides match TRBD1. J gave up 7 bases and V 2 bases, and 6 bases lay outside the gene matches. Germline CDR1 and CDR2: SGHRS and YFSETQ. The CDR3 runs to 13 residues. CDR3 region: CASSFMTGNEQYF. Here the CDR3 DNA reads TGCGCCAGCAGCTTCATGACAGGGAATGAGCAGTACTTC.

The chain combines TRBV27 with TRBJ1-4; 12 positions agree with TRBD1. This CDR3 has 19 amino acids. V lost 5 bases to trimming and J lost 1 base; unmatched junction nucleotides: 11. Per the germline V gene, CDR1 is MNHEY and CDR2 is SMNVEV (reference sequence). CDR3 residues: CASSTTGTGGLQTNEKLFF. CDR3 DNA sequence: TGTGCCAGCAGTACAACCGGGACAGGGGGCCTTCAAACTAATGAAAAACTGTTTTTT.

This rearrangement joins TRBV10-1 to TRBJ2-7; TRBD1 matches 7 bases. With V trimmed by 4 bases and J by 2 bases, 14 bases remained unmatched. CDR1 and CDR2 (germline): WNHNN, SYGVQD (reference sequence). There are 17 residues in the CDR3. This CDR3 reads CASSAQTGTGTPYEQYF. The CDR3 DNA reads TGCGCCAGCAGTGCCCAGACAGGGACCGGGACCCCCTACGAGCAGTACTTC.

V usage is TRBV7-9 and J usage is TRBJ2-3; 11 bases are shared with TRBD2. Germline V CDR1 and CDR2: SEHNR, FQNEAQ (reference sequence). CDR3 length: 18 residues. Trimming removed 5 bases from V and 0 bases from J; junction bases left unmatched: 10. The CDR3 is CASSRTRLAGLSTDTQYF. CDR3 in DNA: TGTGCCAGCAGCCGTACCCGACTAGCGGGGCTTAGCACAGATACGCAGTATTTT.

V usage is TRBV27 and J usage is TRBJ2-7; 9 nucleotides line up with TRBD2. The V segment lost 3 bases and the J segment 7 bases; nucleotides outside the gene matches: 16. The germline CDR1 and CDR2 sequences are MNHEY and SMNVEV (reference sequence). CDR3 size: 17 residues. In DNA, the CDR3 is TGTGCCAGCAGTTTCGGAACCATGGCGGGAGGGCCGTATGAGCAGTACTTC. It encodes CASSFGTMAGGPYEQYF.

The J gene is TRBJ2-2, the V gene TRBV5-1; no reliable D call. This CDR3 contains 14 residues. V lost 4 bases to trimming and J lost 4 bases, with 11 bases between them. CDR1 is SGHRS, CDR2 YFSETQ, per germline. The DNA for the CDR3 is TGCGCCAGCAGCCTTGCTAGTGGCACCGGGGAGCTGTTTTTT. Its translation: CASSLASGTGELFF.

As for this clone: Within the sample, other DNA sequences also encode this same CDR3. The chain is built from TRBV27 and TRBJ2-3; 13 nucleotides align to TRBD2. CDR3 size: 16 residues. J gave up 3 bases and V 1 base, and 1 base lay outside the gene matches. CDR1 MNHEY and CDR2 SMNVEV come from the germline V gene (reference sequence). Here the CDR3 DNA reads TGTGCCAGCAGTTTATTACTAGCGGGAGGGACAGATACGCAGTATTTT. Amino acid sequence: CASSLLLAGGTDTQYF.

The chain has TRBV5-1 and TRBJ2-7; 8 positions agree with TRBD1. Germline CDR1 SGHRS, CDR2 YFSETQ. V lost 7 bases and J lost 4; bases outside the gene matches: 10. The CDR3 is made up of 14 amino acids. Here the CDR3 reads CASSTTGAQYEQYF. The CDR3 region has the DNA TGCGCCAGCTCCACGACAGGGGCCCAATACGAGCAGTACTTC.

The V gene is TRBV28, the J gene TRBJ2-7; no reliable D call. The ends were cut back, 3 bases at V and 7 bases at J, with 10 bases in the middle. The CDR3 extends over 12 amino acids. The germline V gene has CDR1 MDHEN and CDR2 SYDVKM. The DNA for the CDR3 is TGTGCCAGCAGTTTGGTCCTCTGGGAGCAGTACTTC. It specifies CASSLVLWEQYF. The full variable domain, with the rest looked up from reference TRBV28 and TRBJ2-7, is DVKVTQSSRYLVKRTGEKVFLECVQDMDHENMFWYRQDPGLGLRLIYFSYDVKMKEKGDIPEGYSVSREKKERFSLILESASTNQTSMYLCASSLVLWEQYFGPGTRLTVT.

This chain connects TRBV2 to TRBJ2-3; TRBD2 aligns across 12 bases. J gave up 3 bases and V 10 bases, and 5 bases lay outside the gene matches. Germline CDR1 reads SNHLY; CDR2 reads FYNNEI. The CDR3 contains 14 residues. This CDR3 reads CATGLAGQTDTQYF. The CDR3 DNA reads TGTGCCACTGGACTAGCGGGACAAACAGATACGCAGTATTTT.

The V and J genes are TRBV7-9 and TRBJ2-6; no firm D call. Germline CDR1 and CDR2: SEHNR and FQNEAQ (reference sequence). This CDR3 has 17 residues. Trimming stripped 5 bases from V and 0 bases from J, with 14 bases between. The CDR3 region has the DNA TGTGCCAGCAGCCCGAGACGGGTGGGCTCTGGGGCCAACGTCCTGACTTTC. Protein: CASSPRRVGSGANVLTF.

The chain recombines TRBV15 with TRBJ2-7, with 8 bases that match TRBD1. The germline CDR1 and CDR2 sequences are LNHNV and YYDKDF (reference sequence). V lost 4 bases and J lost 4; bases outside the gene matches: 9. CDR3 length: 15 residues. The CDR3 nucleotides read TGTGCCACCAGCACCTCCGACAGGGGCCCATACGAGCAGTACTTC. This translates into CATSTSDRGPYEQYF.

This clone was observed once. This chain links TRBV27 with TRBJ2-7, with a weak D call TRBD2 (5 bases). The germline CDR1 and CDR2 sequences are MNHEY and SMNVEV (reference sequence). The ends were cut back, 3 bases at V and 3 bases at J, with 15 bases in the middle. The CDR3 consists of 15 residues. The CDR3 DNA reads TGTGCCAGCAGTTTCGGGCCGGGGTCGCTCTACGAGCAGTACTTC. Its protein product is CASSFGPGSLYEQYF.

The chain uses TRBV13 and TRBJ2-1; 7 bases map to TRBD1. The CDR3 has 13 residues. Germline V gene data show CDR1 as PRHDT and CDR2 as FYEKMQ (reference sequence). V lost 1 base and J lost 10; bases outside the gene matches: 4. The CDR3 DNA reads as TGTGCCAGCAGCTTAGCCATGGGACAGGAGCAGTTCTTC. Its protein is CASSLAMGQEQFF. Variable domain in full (rest from reference TRBV13 and TRBJ2-1): AAGVIQSPRHLIKEKRETATLKCYPIPRHDTVYWYQQGPGQDPQFLISFYEKMQSDKGSIPDRFSAQQFSDYHSELNMSSLELGDSALYFCASSLAMGQEQFFGPGTRLTVL.

This chain links TRBV6-5 with TRBJ2-1, with D tentatively TRBD2 (6 bases). The germline V and J ends were trimmed by 6 bases and 4 bases, with 16 bases remaining between them. The germline V gene has CDR1 MNHEY and CDR2 SVGAGI. This CDR3 comprises 15 residues. Here the CDR3 DNA reads TGTGCCAGCAGGGAGGGCCAGGCGATTTACAATGAGCAGTTCTTC. Translation: CASREGQAIYNEQFF.

The chain joins TRBV7-8 to TRBJ2-7; D might be TRBD1 (6 bases). This CDR3 has 13 amino acids. V was shortened by 2 bases and J by 2 bases, with 7 bases between the two germline ends. Germline assignment: CDR1 SGHVS and CDR2 FQNEAQ. In nucleotides, the CDR3 is TGTGCCAGCAGCTTATACAGGGCCTACGAGCAGTACTTC. Its translation: CASSLYRAYEQYF.